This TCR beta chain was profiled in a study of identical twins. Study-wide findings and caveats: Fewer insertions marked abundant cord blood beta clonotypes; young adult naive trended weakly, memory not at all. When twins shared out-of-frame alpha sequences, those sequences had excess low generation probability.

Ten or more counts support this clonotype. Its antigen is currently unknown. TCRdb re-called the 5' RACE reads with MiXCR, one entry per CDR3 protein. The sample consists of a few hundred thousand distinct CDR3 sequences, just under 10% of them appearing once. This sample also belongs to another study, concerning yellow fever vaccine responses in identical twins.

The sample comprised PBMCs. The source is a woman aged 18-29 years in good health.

For the CDR3, the DNA is TGCGCCAGCAGCCGGACCTCAGACGGGGAGGGGACCGGGGAGCTGTTTTTT. This gives the protein CASSRTSDGEGTGELFF. The chain links TRBV4-3 to TRBJ2-2; 7 bases agree with TRBD2. Losses at the gene ends were 4 bases for V and 5 bases for J; bases not matched to a gene: 13. Germline CDR1 is LGHNA and CDR2 is YSLEER. The CDR3 loop spans 17 amino acids.